The 24 T cell receptor beta chains below come from one sample, sequenced in a study of blood T cell repertoires in COVID-19. Clones were read by immunoSEQ multiplex PCR, and TCRdb kept only the in-frame ones, dropping some. The sample lists tens of thousands of clones, roughly 91% occurring once. The material sequenced was peripheral blood. All receptors come from an elderly woman with active COVID-19.

The chain uses TRBV24-1 and TRBJ2-1; TRBD1 agrees at 10 bases. Germline V gene data show CDR1 as KGHDR and CDR2 as SFDVKD. The CDR3 runs to 16 residues. The J segment lost 6 bases and the V segment lost 5 bases, leaving 9 bases of the junction unmatched. CDR3 sequence reads: CATSGAGTGAVNEQFF. The CDR3 DNA follows: TGTGCCACCAGTGGTGCCGGGACAGGGGCCGTCAATGAGCAGTTCTTC.

V usage is TRBV2 and J usage is TRBJ2-7, with 9 bases matching TRBD1. J gave up 1 base and V 6 bases, and 7 bases lay outside the gene matches. This CDR3 has 15 residues. Germline assignment: CDR1 SNHLY and CDR2 FYNNEI. In DNA form, the CDR3 reads TGTGCCAGCAGAAGACAGGGGGGGGGTTCCTACGAGCAGTACTTC. This codes for CASRRQGGGSYEQYF.

The chain couples TRBV14 to TRBJ1-1; TRBD1 agrees at 7 bases. This CDR3 is 15 amino acids long. The germline V gene encodes CDR1 SGHDN and CDR2 FVKESK. Losses at the gene ends were 3 bases for V and 6 bases for J; bases not matched to a gene: 10. The CDR3 nucleotides read TGTGCCAGCAGCCACAGGACAGGTGGAAGATCTGAAGCTTTCTTT. Protein: CASSHRTGGRSEAFF.

This clone was observed a handful of times. The chain carries TRBV24-1 and TRBJ2-1; 9 nucleotides align to TRBD1. This CDR3 has 13 residues. The germline gives CDR1 KGHDR, CDR2 SFDVKD. The V gene end was trimmed by 1 base and the J gene end by 15 bases; junction bases not matched to a gene: 6. CDR3 nucleotides: TGTGCCACCAGTGATTTTGGGGACAGGGATTTGTTCTTC. This codes for CATSDFGDRDLFF.

This sequence joins TRBV4-3 and TRBJ2-2; D is ambiguous. The germline V gene has CDR1 LGHNA and CDR2 YSLEER. V was clipped by 1 base and J by 6 bases, with 12 bases between them. The CDR3 length is 15 residues. The CDR3 protein is CASSQGPRRAGELFF. The CDR3 DNA follows: TGCGCCAGCAGCCAAGGCCCACGACGGGCCGGGGAGCTGTTTTTT.

The genes are TRBV18 and TRBJ1-5; D is perhaps TRBD1 (6 bases). Deletions cut 3 bases from V and 3 bases from J, with 15 bases between. Per germline, CDR1 KGHSH and CDR2 LQKENI. The CDR3 is made up of 16 amino acids. DNA for the CDR3: TGTGCCAGCTCACCCTTTGCTGCAGGGGCCAATCAGCCCCAGCATTTT. Protein product: CASSPFAAGANQPQHF.

This chain uses TRBV5-4 with TRBJ1-4; D gene ambiguous. Looked up from germline, CDR1 is SGHNT and CDR2 is YYREEE (reference sequence). This CDR3 is 16 amino acids long. Trimming removed 5 bases from V and 0 bases from J, with 14 bases in between. The CDR3 region has the DNA TGTGCCAGCAGTTTACCGCCGGGGTCAACTAATGAAAAACTGTTTTTT. It specifies CASSLPPGSTNEKLFF.

The chain is built from TRBV6-2 or TRBV6-3 and TRBJ2-6; 7 nucleotides align to TRBD1. Germline-derived CDR1 and CDR2 are MNHEY and SVGEGT. The CDR3 loop spans 18 amino acids. V lost 4 bases, J lost 1 base, and 10 bases stayed unmatched. CDR3 sequence reads: CASSLGQGVFSGANVLTF. The CDR3 DNA reads as TGTGCCAGCAGTTTGGGGCAGGGGGTGTTTTCTGGGGCCAACGTCCTGACTTTC.

This sequence joins TRBV7-3 and TRBJ2-1; D is perhaps TRBD2 (5 bases). Trimming pared 0 bases from V and 7 bases from J, leaving 10 bases between. The CDR3 contains 14 residues. The germline V gene has CDR1 SGHTA and CDR2 FQGTGA. The CDR3 is CASSLTRENNEQFF. DNA for the CDR3: TGTGCCAGCAGCTTAACGAGGGAAAATAATGAGCAGTTCTTC.

The chain carries TRBV6-1 and TRBJ2-2; 7 nucleotides agree with TRBD2. CDR1 and CDR2 from the germline V gene are MNHNS and SASEGT. Trimming removed 0 bases from V and 4 bases from J; junction bases left unmatched: 8. This CDR3 is 17 amino acids long. The CDR3, as DNA: TGTGCCAGCAGTGAAGCGCTGGGACTAAGGGCCACCGGGGAGCTGTTTTTT. It encodes CASSEALGLRATGELFF.

The chain combines TRBV30 with TRBJ1-1; D uncertain. The germline V and J ends were trimmed by 0 bases and 5 bases, with 10 bases remaining between them. This CDR3 contains 13 residues. Germline V gene data show CDR1 as GTSNPN and CDR2 as SVGIG (reference sequence). For the CDR3, the DNA is TGTGCCTGGAGTGTACAAAGGGAGACTGAAGCTTTCTTT. Translating it yields CAWSVQRETEAFF.

This clone was detected once. V is TRBV11-3 and J is TRBJ2-3; possibly TRBD2 for D (6 bases). CDR3 size: 15 residues. Trimming shortened V by 5 bases and J by 7 bases, and 19 bases separated the two germline ends. Germline assignment: CDR1 SGHNT and CDR2 YENEEA. The CDR3: CASSRSRDSRNTQYF. The CDR3 DNA sequence: TGTGCCAGCAGCCGTTCCCGGGACTCTCGCAATACGCAGTATTTT.

This chain joins TRBV11-3 and TRBJ2-1, with D maybe TRBD1 (6 bases). This CDR3 region has 15 residues. The germline V gene encodes CDR1 SGHNT and CDR2 YENEEA. V lost 3 bases and J 3 bases, leaving 12 bases between the germline ends. The CDR3 DNA sequence: TGTGCCAGCAGCTTTATGGGGGCCCTCTACAATGAGCAGTTCTTC. This codes for CASSFMGALYNEQFF.

CDR3: CASSIIAGGSYNEQFF. Written as DNA, the CDR3 is TGTGCCAGTAGTATAATAGCGGGGGGATCCTACAATGAGCAGTTCTTC. The chain is built from TRBV19 and TRBJ2-1, with 10 nucleotides matching TRBD2. CDR3 size: 16 residues. V lost 2 bases to trimming and J lost 1 base; unmatched junction nucleotides: 2. Per the germline V gene, CDR1 is LNHDA and CDR2 is SQIVND (reference sequence).

The rearrangement joins TRBV28 to TRBJ2-3, with 8 bases identical to TRBD2. V trimming: 7 bases; J trimming: 2 bases; junction bases outside the gene matches: 2. The CDR3 consists of 13 residues. Germline assignment: CDR1 MDHEN and CDR2 SYDVKM. Here the CDR3 DNA reads TGTGCCAGCAAGCGGGGGAACACAGATACGCAGTATTTT. Translating it yields CASKRGNTDTQYF.

This chain uses TRBV29-1 with TRBJ2-7, with TRBD2 as a possible D gene (7 bases). Germline V gene data show CDR1 as SQVTM and CDR2 as ANQGSEA. V was trimmed by 6 bases and J by 5 bases, leaving 8 bases between them. The CDR3 consists of 10 residues. CDR3 DNA: TGCAGCGTAGGGGGGGACGAGCAGTACTTC. This codes for CSVGGDEQYF.

The rearrangement joins TRBV7-2 to TRBJ2-3, with TRBD2 identical over 12 bases. The length of the CDR3 is 16 residues. Trimming removed 5 bases from V and 2 bases from J; junction bases left unmatched: 5. Germline-derived CDR1 and CDR2 are SGHTA and FQGNSA. The CDR3 DNA sequence: TGTGCCAGCAGCAGACTAGCGGGGGTGGACACAGATACGCAGTATTTT. Its translation is CASSRLAGVDTDTQYF.

The chain carries TRBV7-9 and TRBJ2-3; 10 positions match TRBD1. This CDR3 contains 16 residues. V trimming: 5 bases; J trimming: 3 bases; junction bases outside the gene matches: 8. Germline loops: CDR1 SEHNR, CDR2 FQNEAQ (reference sequence). The CDR3 bases are TGTGCCAGCAGCCCCCGGACAGGGGGGAAAACAGATACGCAGTATTTT. As protein: CASSPRTGGKTDTQYF.

The chain is built from TRBV28 and TRBJ1-3, with D maybe TRBD1 (5 bases). The CDR3 is 14 amino acids. CDR1 and CDR2 from the germline V gene are MDHEN and SYDVKM. V was trimmed by 6 bases and J by 4 bases, leaving 13 bases between them. The CDR3 reads CASSPGMFGNTIYF. The CDR3 DNA sequence: TGTGCCAGCAGCCCAGGGATGTTCGGAAACACCATATATTTT.

The chain has TRBV5-1 and TRBJ2-2; 9 positions agree with TRBD1. The germline CDR1 and CDR2 sequences are SGHRS and YFSETQ. The CDR3 is made up of 18 amino acids. Germline trimming cut 0 bases from V and 3 bases from J; bases unmatched to any gene: 9. The CDR3 sequence: CASSLVPSGTGYTGELFF. CDR3 nucleotide sequence: TGCGCCAGCAGCTTGGTTCCCTCCGGGACAGGGTACACCGGGGAGCTGTTTTTT.

The rearrangement uses TRBV6-1 and TRBJ2-7; 7 positions agree with TRBD2. This CDR3 contains 15 residues. Germline CDR1 MNHNS, CDR2 SASEGT. The V and J ends lost 0 bases and 7 bases, in that order; junction bases with no gene match: 9. The CDR3 DNA reads as TGTGCCAGCAGTGAAGCCGCGGGAGAGACGCGGGAGCAGTACTTC. This encodes CASSEAAGETREQYF.

The V call is TRBV7-8, the J call TRBJ2-1, with TRBD2 matching 7 bases. The CDR3 is 15 residues long. The trim removed 2 bases at V and 3 bases at J, leaving 4 bases unmatched. Germline CDR1 and CDR2: SGHVS and FQNEAQ. The CDR3 spells CASSLRDYRYNEQFF. The CDR3 nucleotides read TGTGCCAGCAGCTTACGGGACTACCGCTACAATGAGCAGTTCTTC.

This chain joins TRBV24-1 and TRBJ2-1; 14 positions match TRBD2. The CDR3 extends over 16 amino acids. Germline loops: CDR1 KGHDR, CDR2 SFDVKD. The J segment lost 0 bases and the V segment lost 7 bases, leaving 1 base of the junction unmatched. The CDR3 reads CATRGLAGDSYNEQFF. For the CDR3, the DNA is TGTGCCACCAGGGGACTAGCGGGGGACTCCTACAATGAGCAGTTCTTC.

The V call is TRBV5-4, the J call TRBJ2-1; 11 bases fit TRBD2. This CDR3 region has 16 residues. In germline, CDR1 is SGHNT, CDR2 YYREEE (reference sequence). V lost 0 bases and J lost 9; bases outside the gene matches: 8. DNA for the CDR3: TGTGCCAGCAGCTTGGCCCATAGCGGGAGGGCCGGTGAGCAGTTCTTC. Translating it yields CASSLAHSGRAGEQFF. Variable domain in full (rest from reference TRBV5-4 and TRBJ2-1): ETGVTQSPTHLIKTRGQQVTLRCSSQSGHNTVSWYQQALGQGPQFIFQYYREEENGRGNFPPRFSGLQFPNYSSELNVNALELDDSALYLCASSLAHSGRAGEQFFGPGTRLTVL.